This T cell receptor beta chain appears in the sequencing data of a study of post-analysis software for immune sequencing data. Background on the study: There were relapsing-remitting, secondary progressive and progressive-relapsing multiple sclerosis among the disease courses included. Whole-study findings and limits: Significantly lower normalized Chao1 diversity was found in patients with multiple sclerosis relative to controls. In patients, about 5 TRBV segments were more frequent than in controls, with TRBV5-6, TRBV5-1 and TRBV20-1 among them.

To note about this clonotype: Antigen: not known. One end of the junction fails to match germline, which may point to a read error.

The CDR3 is 14 amino acids. Germline CDR1 MNHEY, CDR2 SVGAGI. Unique molecular identifiers featured in each of the TCR beta cDNA libraries. The authors obtained approximately 460,000 cDNA molecules from around 1 to 9.1 million T cells. TCRdb re-called the PCR reads through MiXCR, storing one row per CDR3 protein. The sample carries approximately 160,000 distinct CDR3 sequences, approximately 30% recorded once. The rearrangement joins TRBV6-5 to TRBJ1-2, with 9 nucleotides matching TRBD1. This receptor was obtained from a girl aged 5-17 years with multiple sclerosis. The source material was blood. CDR3 amino acids: CTSTSGQGNYGYTF. The CDR3 DNA follows: TGTACCAGCACCTCGGGACAGGGAAACTATGGCTACACCTTC.